The next 17 T cell receptor beta chains were all read from a single sample in a study of T cells in Graves' hyperthyroidism and ophthalmopathy. TCR beta CDR3 regions were amplified from RNA. The HTBI primer set drove a first-round RT-PCR of the TCR CDR3. TCRdb passed the multiplex PCR reads through MiXCR, listing each CDR3 protein once. The repertoire holds some 560,000 distinct CDR3 sequences, with around 15% as singletons. Sequenced input: blood. All receptors derive from a woman aged 35 to 49 with Graves' hyperthyroidism.

This clonotype was counted at least ten times. The chain carries TRBV7-3 and TRBJ2-2; possible D gene TRBD2, 5 bases. The CDR3 runs to 14 residues. Trimming removed 7 bases from V and 0 bases from J, with 9 bases in between. CDR1 and CDR2 (germline): SGHTA, FQGTGA. DNA of the CDR3: TGTGCCAGCAAGGAAGCGGCGAACACCGGGGAGCTGTTTTTT. Its protein is CASKEAANTGELFF. Drawing the rest from reference TRBV7-3 and TRBJ2-2, the complete variable domain is GAGVSQTPSNKVTEKGKYVELRCDPISGHTALYWYRQSLGQGPEFLIYFQGTGAADDSGLPNDRFFAVRPEGSVSTLKIQRTERGDSAVYLCASKEAANTGELFFGEGSRLTVL.

This clonotype has a handful of counts. The chain recombines TRBV10-2 with TRBJ1-5; D unclear. Germline CDR1 and CDR2: WSHSY and SAAADI. The V end was cut by 7 bases, the J end by 2 bases, with 9 bases between. The CDR3 runs to 13 residues. In DNA, the CDR3 is TGCGCCAGCACCCCCAATCGCAATCAGCCCCAGCATTTT. Residues: CASTPNRNQPQHF.

The rearrangement uses TRBV20-1 and TRBJ2-2; 8 bases agree with TRBD2. This CDR3 spans 14 amino acids. Germline V gene lookup returns CDR1 DFQATT and CDR2 SNEGSKA (reference sequence). The V gene end was trimmed by 5 bases and the J gene end by 7 bases; junction bases not matched to a gene: 9. The CDR3 region is CSASPGLGGGELFF. As DNA, the CDR3 is TGCAGTGCTTCGCCGGGACTAGGGGGCGGGGAGCTGTTTTTT.

Many counts were recorded for this clonotype. The junction and the germline gene differ at one end; a read error may be behind it. The CDR3 DNA follows: TGCGCCAGCAGCTCCCGGGACTCCTACGAGCAGTACTTC. The encoded protein is CASSSRDSYEQYF. The chain employs TRBV7-9 and TRBJ2-7; tentative D call: TRBD2 (5 bases). There are 13 residues in the CDR3. Germline V gives CDR1 SEHNR, CDR2 FQNEAQ (reference sequence).

This clonotype was picked up many times. V is TRBV6-1 and J is TRBJ1-5, with D perhaps matching TRBD1 (6 bases). V was shortened by 1 base and J by 9 bases, with 13 bases between the two germline ends. CDR1 MNHNS and CDR2 SASEGT come from the germline V gene. The CDR3 runs to 14 residues. CDR3 in amino acids: CASSEGDIGAPQHF. The CDR3 DNA reads TGTGCCAGCAGTGAAGGGGACATCGGTGCGCCCCAGCATTTT.

In its sample, this clonotype was seen many times. This chain connects TRBV2 to TRBJ2-5, with 9 bases fitting TRBD1. Germline V lookup: CDR1 SNHLY, CDR2 FYNNEI. Trimming removed 6 bases from V and 1 base from J; junction bases left unmatched: 6. This CDR3 spans 15 amino acids. The CDR3 sequence is CASRKDRGFQETQYF. The CDR3 bases are TGTGCCAGCAGGAAGGACAGGGGATTCCAAGAGACCCAGTACTTC. The full variable domain, in which reference TRBV2 and TRBJ2-5 provide the parts outside the CDR3, is EPEVTQTPSHQVTQMGQEVILRCVPISNHLYFYWYRQILGQKVEFLVSFYNNEISEKSEIFDDQFSVERPDGSNFTLKIRSTKLEDSAMYFCASRKDRGFQETQYFGPGTRLLVL.

There are many counts of this clonotype. This rearrangement joins TRBV6-1 to TRBJ1-1; no clear D gene. Germline V gene sequence: CDR1 MNHNS, CDR2 SASEGT. The CDR3 consists of 14 residues. V was trimmed by 6 bases and J by 1 base, leaving 12 bases between them. The CDR3 nucleotides are TGTGCCAGCAGCGAATTAACAAGGAACACTGAAGCTTTCTTT. This gives the protein CASSELTRNTEAFF.

This clonotype was counted many times. V usage is TRBV28 and J usage is TRBJ2-7; TRBD2 matches at 14 bases. The CDR3 loop spans 17 amino acids. Per germline, CDR1 MDHEN and CDR2 SYDVKM. Trimming removed 3 bases from V and 3 bases from J; junction bases left unmatched: 7. The CDR3 DNA reads TGTGCCAGCAGTTTCCGTAGACTAGCGGGAGGGATCTACGAGCAGTACTTC. Translation: CASSFRRLAGGIYEQYF.

This clonotype was detected many times. This sequence joins TRBV12-3 or TRBV12-4 and TRBJ1-5; 11 bases agree with TRBD1. V was clipped by 5 bases and J by 4 bases; unmatched bases: 7. The CDR3 is made up of 16 amino acids. The CDR3 DNA follows: TGTGCCAGCAGTCCACTGGGACAGGGGGGTAATCAGCCCCAGCATTTT. Protein product: CASSPLGQGGNQPQHF.

This clonotype showed up just a few times. V is TRBV29-1 and J is TRBJ1-1; D is perhaps TRBD1 (5 bases). Trimming shortened V by 6 bases and J by 2 bases, and 16 bases separated the two germline ends. CDR3 size: 14 residues. Germline lookup yields CDR1 SQVTM and CDR2 ANQGSEA. For the CDR3, the DNA is TGCAGCGTGGAGGGCGGGGGTATCAACACTGAAGCTTTCTTT. It encodes CSVEGGGINTEAFF.

The V gene is TRBV9, the J gene TRBJ2-1; 7 bases line up with TRBD2. Trimming removed 0 bases from V and 5 bases from J; junction bases left unmatched: 5. The CDR3 contains 15 residues. Germline V lookup: CDR1 SGDLS, CDR2 YYNGEE. This chain's CDR3 is CASSVALAVDNEQFF. In DNA form, the CDR3 reads TGTGCCAGCAGCGTAGCCCTAGCGGTGGACAATGAGCAGTTCTTC.

This clonotype was recorded a few times. The chain carries TRBV27 and TRBJ2-2; 9 nucleotides agree with TRBD1. This CDR3 region has 15 residues. Looked up from germline, CDR1 is MNHEY and CDR2 is SMNVEV (reference sequence). With 6 bases clipped from V and 6 bases from J, the junction kept 8 bases outside the gene matches. CDR3 protein: CASRRDREDPGELFF. The CDR3 nucleotides are TGTGCCAGCAGGCGGGACAGGGAGGATCCCGGGGAGCTGTTTTTT.

The gene calls are TRBV28 and TRBJ1-6, with D possibly being TRBD1 (5 bases). Germline CDR1 is MDHEN and CDR2 is SYDVKM. V was pared by 11 bases and J by 7 bases, with 12 bases between. The CDR3 covers 12 residues. The CDR3 region is CAGGTGNSPLHF. DNA of the CDR3: TGTGCCGGGGGGACGGGGAATTCACCCCTCCACTTT.

Many counts were recorded for this clonotype. V and J are TRBV5-1 and TRBJ2-2; TRBD2 matches 8 bases. V shed 5 bases, J shed 5 bases, and the junction held 11 bases outside the gene matches. Germline CDR1 reads SGHRS; CDR2 reads YFSETQ. This CDR3 contains 16 residues. CDR3 amino acids: CASSSQAGVLTGELFF. The CDR3 DNA follows: TGCGCCAGCAGTTCTCAAGCGGGAGTTCTGACCGGGGAGCTGTTTTTT.

This clonotype was seen repeatedly, ten times or more. CDR3 in DNA: TGCGCCAGCAGCCACGGGACAGGGGGAAGTGAGCAGTACTTC. Residues: CASSHGTGGSEQYF. The chain employs TRBV4-1 and TRBJ2-7; TRBD1 agrees at 11 bases. Germline V CDR1 and CDR2: MGHRA, YSYEKL. The ends lost 3 bases at V and 7 bases at J; junction bases unmatched: 5. This CDR3 spans 14 amino acids.

The chain carries TRBV11-2 and TRBJ1-6; D is unresolved. CDR1 is SGHAT, CDR2 FQNNGV, per germline. The CDR3 spans 15 residues. Deletions cut 0 bases from V and 7 bases from J, with 10 bases between. This CDR3 is CASSLDRGGNSPLHF. CDR3 nucleotides: TGTGCCAGCAGCTTAGATCGGGGAGGCAATTCACCCCTCCACTTT.

This clonotype has a count of ten or more. The chain carries TRBV10-3 and TRBJ2-7; D unresolved. The V and J ends lost 1 base and 6 bases respectively, with 10 bases between them. Germline-derived CDR1 and CDR2 are ENHRY and SYGVKD. The CDR3 is 13 amino acids. The CDR3 DNA is TGTGCCATCAGTGAGTATCAGCCACGCGAGCAGTACTTC. As protein: CAISEYQPREQYF.